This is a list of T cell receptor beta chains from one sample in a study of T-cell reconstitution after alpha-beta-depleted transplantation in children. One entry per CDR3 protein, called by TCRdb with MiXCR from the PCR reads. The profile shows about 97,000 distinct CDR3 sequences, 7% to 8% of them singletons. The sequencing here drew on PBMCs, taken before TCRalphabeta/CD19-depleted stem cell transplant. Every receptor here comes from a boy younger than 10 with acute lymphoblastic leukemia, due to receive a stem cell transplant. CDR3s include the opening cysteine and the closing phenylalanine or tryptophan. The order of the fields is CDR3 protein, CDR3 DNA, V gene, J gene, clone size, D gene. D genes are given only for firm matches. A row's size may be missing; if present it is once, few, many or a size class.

CASSTRGASTDTQYF	TGTGCCAGCAGCACACGCGGGGCGAGCACAGATACGCAGTATTTT	TRBV7-2	TRBJ2-3	.	.
CASSPPGGITEAFF	TGTGCCAGCAGCCCCCCAGGGGGTATCACTGAAGCTTTCTTT	TRBV6-2/TRBV6-3	TRBJ1-1	many	TRBD1
CASSLRDRGRTDTQYF	TGCGCCAGCAGCTTGAGGGACAGGGGACGGACAGATACGCAGTATTTT	TRBV5-1	TRBJ2-3	.	TRBD1
CASSPRGWEGNEQFF	TGTGCCAGCAGCCCTCGCGGGTGGGAGGGGAATGAGCAGTTCTTC	TRBV7-2	TRBJ2-1	many	TRBD2
CASSLTGSGEKLFF	TGTGCCAGCAGTTTGACAGGGTCGGGCGAAAAACTGTTTTTT	TRBV27	TRBJ1-4	many	TRBD1
CASSFSSGGAPEQFF	TGTGCCAGCAGTTTTAGTAGCGGGGGGGCGCCGGAGCAGTTCTTC	TRBV28	TRBJ2-1	.	TRBD2
CASAGRVFYGYTF	TGTGCCAGTGCAGGGAGGGTGTTCTATGGCTACACCTTC	TRBV19	TRBJ1-2	few	.
CASSYPPHYEQYF	TGTGCCAGCAGTTACCCTCCGCACTACGAGCAGTACTTC	TRBV6-5	TRBJ2-7	few	.
CASSLMSPGAGADTQYF	TGTGCCAGCAGCTTGATGTCTCCGGGGGCCGGGGCAGATACGCAGTATTTT	TRBV5-5	TRBJ2-3	few	.
CASSLTGADGYTF	TGTGCCAGCTCCTTGACAGGGGCCGATGGCTACACCTTC	TRBV6-1	TRBJ1-2	many	TRBD1
CASSFERLPVGIQADTQYF	TGCGCCAGCAGCTTCGAGAGACTACCAGTAGGAATTCAGGCAGATACGCAGTATTTT	TRBV5-1	TRBJ2-3	.	.
CASSAFPRGSNTEAFF	TGTGCCAGCAGCGCCTTCCCACGGGGGTCGAACACTGAAGCTTTCTTT	TRBV7-2	TRBJ1-1	many	.
CASSAGQTYGYTF	TGCGCCAGCAGCGCGGGACAGACCTATGGCTACACCTTC	TRBV5-1	TRBJ1-2	many	TRBD1
CASSLEVGSPRNEQFF	TGTGCCAGCAGCTTGGAAGTGGGATCCCCGAGGAATGAGCAGTTCTTC	TRBV5-4	TRBJ2-1	.	.
CGASRDSQETQYF	TGCGGTGCTAGCCGGGACTCTCAAGAGACCCAGTACTTC	TRBV20-1	TRBJ2-5	.	.
CAISARVVEGENTEAFF	TGTGCCATCAGTGCGAGGGTCGTGGAGGGGGAGAACACTGAAGCTTTCTTT	TRBV10-3	TRBJ1-1	many	.
CASSLQGRSDGANVLTF	TGTGCCAGCAGTTTGCAGGGTAGAAGTGATGGGGCCAACGTCCTGACTTTC	TRBV6-5	TRBJ2-6	few	.
CASSQGAQGYGYTF	TGTGCCAGCAGCCAGGGGGCGCAGGGCTATGGCTACACCTTC	TRBV4-2	TRBJ1-2	many	.